The TCR beta chain under discussion was sequenced for a study of blood T cell repertoires in COVID-19. In the study overall: Sites in the United States, Italy and Spain provided acute and convalescent COVID-19 samples. PBMCs, B-cell-depleted T cells, or T cells were the source of the cDNA or gDNA that made up the material.

The J segment lost 3 bases and the V segment lost 4 bases, leaving 6 bases of the junction unmatched. CDR1 is SGHKS and CDR2 is YYEKEE in the germline V gene (reference sequence). This CDR3 is built from 15 residues. Authors' analysis steps: Reference gene primers were amplified, and this amplification served to estimate nucleated cell counts. Method: immunoSEQ multiplex PCR; TCRdb's copy keeps in-frame clones and lacks some. That table is the source of V, J and clone size, and D and trimming were worked out from the DNA. Of some 320,000 clones in the sample, 70% to 90% are singletons; the top ten hold approximately 6.6%.

This clonotype was sampled from a woman aged 25 to 39 who had recovered from COVID-19. The sample comprised peripheral blood. J is TRBJ1-2 and V is TRBV5-5, with 10 bases matching TRBD1. In DNA form, the CDR3 reads TGTGCCAGCAGCCGGGACAGGGGATCCCACTATGGCTACACCTTC. Translating it yields CASSRDRGSHYGYTF.